This section outlines one TCR beta chain sequence together with its context. CDR1 is SGHRS, CDR2 YFSETQ, per germline. This CDR3 has 15 residues. Trimming removed 4 bases at V and 2 bases at J, with 15 bases between. Here immunoSEQ multiplex PCR was the method, and the copy in TCRdb shows in-frame clones only, minus some. The sample contains around 160,000 clones, 80% to 85% of which appear only once. The sample is drawn from a study of T cell responses to AZD1222 COVID-19 vaccine. The clonotype was recovered from an adult in good health. The chain employs TRBV5-1 and TRBJ1-1; no firm D call. The sample was peripheral blood, taken on day 0 of MenACWY control vaccination. The CDR3 nucleotides read TGCGCCAGCAGCCCGGATGGGAGGGAAAACACTGAAGCTTTCTTT. Residues: CASSPDGRENTEAFF.